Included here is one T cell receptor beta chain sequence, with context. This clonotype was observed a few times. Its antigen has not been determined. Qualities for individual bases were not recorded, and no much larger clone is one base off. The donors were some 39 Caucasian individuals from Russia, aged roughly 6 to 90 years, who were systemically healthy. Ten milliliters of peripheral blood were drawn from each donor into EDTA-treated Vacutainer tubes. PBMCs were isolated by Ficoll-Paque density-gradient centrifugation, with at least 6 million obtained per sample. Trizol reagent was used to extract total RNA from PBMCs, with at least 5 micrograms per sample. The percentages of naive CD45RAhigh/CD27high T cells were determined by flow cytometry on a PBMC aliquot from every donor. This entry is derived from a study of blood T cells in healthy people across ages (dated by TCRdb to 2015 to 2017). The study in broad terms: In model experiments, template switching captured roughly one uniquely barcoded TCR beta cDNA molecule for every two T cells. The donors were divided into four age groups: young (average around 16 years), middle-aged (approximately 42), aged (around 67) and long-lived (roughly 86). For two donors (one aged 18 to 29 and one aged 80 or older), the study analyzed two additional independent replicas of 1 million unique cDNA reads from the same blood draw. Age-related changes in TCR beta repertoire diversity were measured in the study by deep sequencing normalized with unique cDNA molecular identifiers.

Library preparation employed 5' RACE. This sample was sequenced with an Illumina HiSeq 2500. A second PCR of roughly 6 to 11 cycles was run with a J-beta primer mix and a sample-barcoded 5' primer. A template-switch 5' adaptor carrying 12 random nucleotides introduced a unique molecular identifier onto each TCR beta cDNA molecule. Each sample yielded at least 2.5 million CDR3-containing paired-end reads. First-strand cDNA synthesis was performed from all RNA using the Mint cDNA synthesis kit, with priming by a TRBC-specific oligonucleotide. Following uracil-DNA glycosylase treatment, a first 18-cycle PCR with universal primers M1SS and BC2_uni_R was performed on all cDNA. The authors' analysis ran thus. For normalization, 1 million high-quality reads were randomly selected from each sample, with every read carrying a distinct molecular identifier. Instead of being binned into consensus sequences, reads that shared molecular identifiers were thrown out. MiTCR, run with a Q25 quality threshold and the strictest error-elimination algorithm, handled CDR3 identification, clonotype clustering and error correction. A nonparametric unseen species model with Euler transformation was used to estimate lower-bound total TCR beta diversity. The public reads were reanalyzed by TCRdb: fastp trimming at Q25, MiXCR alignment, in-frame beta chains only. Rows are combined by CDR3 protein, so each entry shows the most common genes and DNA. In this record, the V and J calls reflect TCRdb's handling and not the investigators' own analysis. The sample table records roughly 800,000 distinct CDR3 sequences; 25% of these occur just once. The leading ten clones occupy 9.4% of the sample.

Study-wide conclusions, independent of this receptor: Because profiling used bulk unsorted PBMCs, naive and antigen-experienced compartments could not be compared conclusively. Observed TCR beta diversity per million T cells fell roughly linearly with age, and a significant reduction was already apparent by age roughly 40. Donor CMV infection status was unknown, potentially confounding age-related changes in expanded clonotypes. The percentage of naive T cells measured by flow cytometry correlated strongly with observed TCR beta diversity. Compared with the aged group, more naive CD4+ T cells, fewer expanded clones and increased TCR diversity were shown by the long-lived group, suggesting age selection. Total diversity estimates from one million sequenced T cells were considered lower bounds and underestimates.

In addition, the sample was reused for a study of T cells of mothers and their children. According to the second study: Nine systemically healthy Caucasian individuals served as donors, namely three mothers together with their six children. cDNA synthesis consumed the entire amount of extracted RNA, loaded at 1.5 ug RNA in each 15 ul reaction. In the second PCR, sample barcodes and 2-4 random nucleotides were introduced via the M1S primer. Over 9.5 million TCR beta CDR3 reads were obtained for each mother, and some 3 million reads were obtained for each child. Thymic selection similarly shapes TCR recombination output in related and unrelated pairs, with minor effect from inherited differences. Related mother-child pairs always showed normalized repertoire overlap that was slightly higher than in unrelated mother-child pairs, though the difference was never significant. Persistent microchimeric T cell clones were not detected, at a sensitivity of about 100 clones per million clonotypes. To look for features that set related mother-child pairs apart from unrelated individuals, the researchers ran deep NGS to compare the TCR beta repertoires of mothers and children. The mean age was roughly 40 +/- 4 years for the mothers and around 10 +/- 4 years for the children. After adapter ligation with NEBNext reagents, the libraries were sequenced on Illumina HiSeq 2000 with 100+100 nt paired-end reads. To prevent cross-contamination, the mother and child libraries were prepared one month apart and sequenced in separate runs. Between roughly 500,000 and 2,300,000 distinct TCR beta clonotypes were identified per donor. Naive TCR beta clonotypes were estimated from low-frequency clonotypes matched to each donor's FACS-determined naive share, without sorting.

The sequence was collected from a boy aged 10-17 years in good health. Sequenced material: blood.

The CDR3 region reads CSARDRWASYEQYF. The DNA reads TGCAGTGCTAGAGATCGATGGGCCTCCTACGAGCAGTACTTC. This chain joins TRBV20-1 to TRBJ2-7, with no confidently assigned D gene. At the junction V is shortened by 0 bases and J by 0 bases, with 9 bases in between. The germline V gene encodes CDR1 DFQATT and CDR2 SNEGSKA (reference sequence). Inclusive of the bounding cysteine and phenylalanine, the CDR3 is 14 residues long. Only the CDR3 portion is preserved as DNA: 42 bases, with reading frame beginning at the first base.